Sequencing of this TCR beta chain was carried out in a study of shared clonotypes between healthy human individuals. Some clones are missing from TCRdb's copy, which holds only in-frame ones; the method was immunoSEQ multiplex PCR. Among over 2 million clones listed, 85% to 95% were seen once. The source material was naive CD4+ T cells sorted from blood. Stated subset: CD45RA+ positively selected. The sequence was collected from a man aged 18 to 35 in good health.

CDR3 protein: CASSQDRPGGFSGNTIYF. DNA for the CDR3: TGCGCCAGCAGCCAGGACCGACCGGGGGGTTTTTCTGGAAACACCATATATTTT. The chain has TRBV4-1 and TRBJ1-3; D is perhaps TRBD1 (5 bases). Germline CDR1 reads MGHRA; CDR2 reads YSYEKL. Between the trimmed V and J ends, which lost 3 bases and 1 base, there was a span of 19 bases. The CDR3 runs to 18 residues.